A selection of T cell receptor beta chains follows, all from one sample in a study of T cells in Graves' hyperthyroidism and ophthalmopathy. TCRdb reprocessed the multiplex PCR reads with MiXCR, giving one entry per CDR3 protein. Seen here are 600,000 or so distinct CDR3 sequences, approximately 15% observed once, and the top ten hold about an eighth. The specimen was blood. The receptors come from a woman aged 50 to 65 with Graves' ophthalmopathy. Both conserved end residues are part of each CDR3. D genes are given only for firm matches. Clone size is stated in some rows and not others, as once, few, many or a class when expanded.

J	size	V	D	CDR3	DNA
TRBJ2-3	many	TRBV7-2	-	CASSLEQTDTQYF	TGTGCCAGCAGCTTAGAACAAACAGATACGCAGTATTTT
TRBJ2-6	-	TRBV25-1	-	CASSEFSGANVLTF	TGTGCCAGCAGTGAATTCTCTGGGGCCAACGTCCTGACTTTC
TRBJ2-5	many	TRBV20-1	TRBD2	CSANLAGGLGTQYF	TGCAGTGCTAACCTAGCGGGAGGGCTAGGGACCCAGTACTTC
TRBJ2-2	-	TRBV28	-	CASSLYRVVATGELFF	TGTGCCAGCAGTTTATACCGTGTGGTGGCCACCGGGGAGCTGTTTTTT
TRBJ2-7	many	TRBV6-1	-	CASTGLGSYEQYF	TGTGCCAGCACGGGGTTGGGTTCCTACGAGCAGTACTTC
TRBJ2-1	few	TRBV27	-	CASSLSLSNEQFF	TGTGCCAGCAGCCTAAGTTTATCGAATGAGCAGTTCTTC
TRBJ2-7	many	TRBV28	TRBD2	CASSFHREVSSGSLDYEQYF	TGTGCCAGCAGTTTTCACCGGGAAGTTTCTAGCGGGAGCCTTGACTACGAGCAGTACTTC
TRBJ2-1	many	TRBV4-3	-	CASSQGGYNEQFF	TGCGCCAGCAGCCAAGGGGGTTACAATGAGCAGTTCTTC
TRBJ1-2	few	TRBV15	TRBD1	CATSRAYRGNYGYTF	TGTGCCACCAGCAGAGCCTACAGGGGGAACTATGGCTACACCTTC
TRBJ2-7	many	TRBV15	TRBD1	CATSRGDRPYEQYF	TGTGCCACCAGCAGAGGGGACAGACCCTACGAGCAGTACTTC
TRBJ2-7	many	TRBV6-2/TRBV6-3	-	CASSYITGKSYEQYF	TGTGCCAGCAGTTATATTACAGGGAAATCCTACGAGCAGTACTTC
TRBJ2-1	few	TRBV6-2/TRBV6-3	-	CASSRSFNEQFF	TGTGCCAGCAGCAGGAGTTTCAATGAGCAGTTCTTC
TRBJ2-5	many	TRBV6-2/TRBV6-3	TRBD1	CASSRGTGGQQETQYF	TGTGCCAGCAGTCGCGGGACAGGGGGCCAGCAAGAGACCCAGTACTTC
TRBJ1-2	-	TRBV29-1	-	CSVESTRPGYTF	TGCAGCGTTGAGTCGACACGTCCTGGCTACACCTTC
TRBJ2-1	-	TRBV7-9	TRBD2	CASSLLGREGREQFF	TGTGCCAGCAGCTTATTGGGGCGGGAGGGCCGTGAGCAGTTCTTC
TRBJ1-5	-	TRBV9	-	CASSEGMSNQPQHF	TGTGCCAGCAGCGAGGGGATGAGCAATCAGCCCCAGCATTTT
TRBJ1-3	-	TRBV3-1	-	CASSSGLQGHSGNTIYF	TGTGCCAGCAGCTCTGGATTACAGGGCCACTCTGGAAACACCATATATTTT
TRBJ2-5	few	TRBV20-1	TRBD2	CSARKPGLAVTQYF	TGCAGTGCTAGAAAGCCGGGACTAGCTGTGACCCAGTACTTC